The rows below give T cell receptor beta chains drawn from one sample of a study of blood T cell repertoires in COVID-19. Generated by immunoSEQ multiplex PCR, the TCRdb table keeps only in-frame clones and is missing some. The table records over 250,000 clones, around 84% of them present only once. Sequencing was carried out using PBMCs or T cells enriched from blood (not recorded which). The receptors here all came from a man aged 25-45 years with acute COVID-19. Both conserved end residues are part of each CDR3. A D gene is named only where the DNA matches it firmly. Only some rows state a clone size, as once, few, many or a class for expanded clones.

J: TRBJ1-4; V: TRBV5-6; size: once; D: TRBD1; CDR3: CASRYRTGSTNEKLFF; DNA: TGTGCCAGCAGGTACCGGACAGGGTCCACTAATGAAAAACTGTTTTTT
J: TRBJ1-1; V: TRBV7-6; size: NA; D: NA; CDR3: CASSSTLGPNTEAFF; DNA: TGTGCCAGCAGCTCCACCTTGGGCCCGAACACTGAAGCTTTCTTT
J: TRBJ1-1; V: TRBV11-1; size: NA; D: TRBD1; CDR3: CASSPGQFNTEAFF; DNA: TGTGCCAGCAGCCCGGGACAGTTTAATACTGAAGCTTTCTTT
J: TRBJ1-4; V: TRBV18; size: NA; D: NA; CDR3: CASSPGLNNEKLFF; DNA: TGTGCCAGCTCACCGGGACTGAATAATGAAAAACTGTTTTTT
J: TRBJ2-1; V: TRBV5-1; size: NA; D: TRBD1; CDR3: CARTPPKTGGVEDEQFF; DNA: TGCGCCAGGACCCCTCCGAAAACAGGGGGCGTAGAGGATGAGCAGTTCTTC
J: TRBJ2-1; V: TRBV4-2; size: NA; D: TRBD2; CDR3: CASSFSGESYNEQFF; DNA: TGTGCCAGCAGCTTTAGCGGGGAGTCATACAATGAGCAGTTCTTC
J: TRBJ2-3; V: TRBV4-1; size: many; D: TRBD2; CDR3: CASSEVLAGGPADTQYF; DNA: TGCGCCAGCAGCGAAGTCCTAGCGGGAGGGCCGGCGGATACGCAGTATTTT
J: TRBJ2-1; V: TRBV5-1; size: once; D: NA; CDR3: CASSLCGRNEQFF; DNA: TGTGCCAGCAGCCTGTGCGGGCGCAATGAGCAGTTCTTC
J: TRBJ2-2; V: TRBV2; size: NA; D: TRBD2; CDR3: CASNPAGGTGELFF; DNA: TGTGCCAGCAATCCAGCGGGGGGGACCGGGGAGCTGTTTTTT
J: TRBJ1-3; V: TRBV7-2; size: NA; D: TRBD1; CDR3: CASSLDRQGSSGNTIYF; DNA: TGTGCCAGCAGCTTAGACCGACAGGGGAGCTCTGGAAACACCATATATTTT
J: TRBJ2-3; V: TRBV19; size: NA; D: TRBD1; CDR3: CASSPTVTGVPDTQYF; DNA: TGTGCCAGTAGCCCCACTGTAACAGGGGTCCCAGATACGCAGTATTTT
J: TRBJ1-4; V: TRBV6-5; size: NA; D: TRBD1; CDR3: CATTGAEKLFF; DNA: TGTGCCACGACAGGGGCGGAAAAACTGTTTTTT
J: TRBJ2-3; V: TRBV10-2; size: NA; D: TRBD2; CDR3: CASRTSGNPDTQYF; DNA: TGCGCCAGCAGGACTAGCGGGAACCCAGATACGCAGTATTTT
J: TRBJ1-4; V: TRBV18; size: NA; D: TRBD1; CDR3: CASSWGQGNEKLFF; DNA: TGTGCCAGCTCGTGGGGACAGGGTAATGAAAAACTGTTTTTT
J: TRBJ1-2; V: TRBV5-6; size: NA; D: TRBD1; CDR3: CASRETGQGEVEGYTF; DNA: TGTGCCAGCAGAGAAACGGGACAGGGGGAAGTTGAAGGCTACACCTTC
J: TRBJ2-3; V: TRBV24-1; size: few; D: NA; CDR3: CATSDGQGIGTQYF; DNA: TGTGCCACCAGTGATGGTCAGGGAATTGGTACGCAGTATTTT
J: TRBJ1-1; V: TRBV6-2/TRBV6-3; size: NA; D: TRBD1; CDR3: CASRLRGSTEAFF; DNA: TGTGCCAGCCGCCTCAGGGGGTCTACCGAAGCTTTCTTT
J: TRBJ2-2; V: TRBV7-6; size: NA; D: NA; CDR3: CASSLAARAGTGELFF; DNA: TGTGCCAGCAGCTTAGCGGCCCGTGCGGGCACCGGGGAGCTGTTTTTT
J: TRBJ2-1; V: TRBV7-9; size: once; D: NA; CDR3: CASSLGDKIYYNEQFF; DNA: TGTGCCAGCAGCTTAGGGGACAAGATCTACTACAATGAGCAGTTCTTC
J: TRBJ1-1; V: TRBV5-5; size: once; D: TRBD1; CDR3: CASSYQGAGAEAFF; DNA: TGTGCCAGCAGCTACCAGGGGGCTGGCGCTGAAGCTTTCTTT
J: TRBJ1-1; V: TRBV27; size: NA; D: NA; CDR3: CASSLWGLKNTEAFF; DNA: TGTGCCAGCAGTTTATGGGGGCTAAAGAACACTGAAGCTTTCTTT
J: TRBJ2-1; V: TRBV2; size: once; D: TRBD1; CDR3: CASRKNTGGSYNEQFF; DNA: TGTGCCAGCAGAAAAAACACAGGGGGCTCCTACAATGAGCAGTTCTTC
J: TRBJ2-1; V: TRBV6-1; size: NA; D: TRBD2; CDR3: CASSDGLAGGNEQFF; DNA: TGTGCCAGCAGTGATGGACTAGCGGGGGGCAATGAGCAGTTCTTC
J: TRBJ2-3; V: TRBV24-1; size: once; D: TRBD2; CDR3: CATSDLFRDETSGPQDTQYF; DNA: TGTGCCACCAGTGATTTATTTAGGGATGAGACTAGCGGGCCCCAAGATACGCAGTATTTT
J: TRBJ1-5; V: TRBV19; size: NA; D: TRBD1; CDR3: CASSSPGQGGHQPQHF; DNA: TGTGCCAGTAGCTCCCCGGGACAGGGTGGTCATCAGCCCCAGCATTTT
J: TRBJ1-3; V: TRBV18; size: NA; D: NA; CDR3: CASYVSAGNTIYF; DNA: TGTGCCAGCTACGTGAGCGCTGGAAACACCATATATTTT
J: TRBJ1-2; V: TRBV19; size: NA; D: TRBD1; CDR3: CASSKGQLPTNYGYTF; DNA: TGTGCCAGTAGTAAGGGACAGCTACCTACTAACTATGGCTACACCTTC
J: TRBJ2-1; V: TRBV7-3; size: NA; D: NA; CDR3: CASSQDRTSLREQFF; DNA: TGTGCCAGCAGCCAGGATCGCACCTCCCTGCGTGAGCAGTTCTTC
J: TRBJ2-3; V: TRBV5-4; size: NA; D: TRBD2; CDR3: CASSGRTSGHTDTQYF; DNA: TGTGCCAGCAGCGGCCGGACTAGCGGTCATACAGATACGCAGTATTTT
J: TRBJ2-4; V: TRBV18; size: NA; D: TRBD2; CDR3: CASSPTSLASGGVHQSYF; DNA: TGTGCCAGCTCCCCGACTTCGTTGGCTAGCGGGGGGGTCCACCAATCGTACTTC
J: TRBJ1-2; V: TRBV7-2; size: once; D: NA; CDR3: CASSPRKRFADGYTF; DNA: TGTGCCAGCAGCCCAAGGAAGAGGTTCGCGGATGGCTACACCTTC
J: TRBJ1-1; V: TRBV5-4; size: NA; D: NA; CDR3: CASSLRQVNTEAFF; DNA: TGTGCCAGCAGCTTGAGGCAGGTCAACACTGAAGCTTTCTTT
J: TRBJ1-1; V: TRBV6-5; size: once; D: TRBD1; CDR3: CASRPTGWNTEAFF; DNA: TGTGCCAGCAGGCCGACAGGGTGGAACACTGAAGCTTTCTTT
J: TRBJ1-4; V: TRBV3-1/TRBV3-2; size: few; D: TRBD1; CDR3: CASSRGAGGSEKLFF; DNA: TGTGCCAGCAGCCGAGGGGCAGGGGGGAGCGAAAAACTGTTTTTT
J: TRBJ1-5; V: TRBV7-9; size: NA; D: TRBD1; CDR3: CASSTTGGREPQHF; DNA: TGTGCCAGCAGCACAACAGGGGGCAGGGAGCCCCAGCATTTT
J: TRBJ2-3; V: TRBV25-1; size: NA; D: NA; CDR3: CASRRGTTASTDTQYF; DNA: TGTGCCAGCCGAAGGGGTACGACAGCGAGCACAGATACGCAGTATTTT
J: TRBJ2-2; V: TRBV4-3; size: NA; D: TRBD2; CDR3: CASSQDRLAGVRPPGELFF; DNA: TGCGCCAGCAGCCAAGATCGACTAGCGGGAGTTAGGCCTCCCGGGGAGCTGTTTTTT
J: TRBJ1-4; V: TRBV28; size: few; D: NA; CDR3: CASTTALGQSGEKLFF; DNA: TGTGCCAGCACCACAGCGTTGGGACAATCAGGAGAAAAACTGTTTTTT
J: TRBJ1-5; V: TRBV9; size: NA; D: NA; CDR3: CASSVGFRGNQPQHF; DNA: TGTGCCAGCAGCGTAGGGTTCAGGGGAAATCAGCCCCAGCATTTT
J: TRBJ2-3; V: TRBV5-6; size: NA; D: NA; CDR3: CASRDLGGDTQYF; DNA: TGTGCCAGCAGGGATTTGGGAGGCGATACGCAGTATTTT
J: TRBJ1-3; V: TRBV9; size: many; D: TRBD1; CDR3: CASSVLGQGGSGNTIYF; DNA: TGTGCCAGCAGCGTACTCGGACAGGGAGGCTCTGGAAACACCATATATTTT
J: TRBJ2-3; V: TRBV18; size: NA; D: NA; CDR3: CASSPPRQSSTDTQYF; DNA: TGTGCCAGCTCACCACCGCGGCAGTCGAGCACAGATACGCAGTATTTT
J: TRBJ1-1; V: TRBV19; size: NA; D: NA; CDR3: CASSGLDSGQRNTEAFF; DNA: TGTGCCAGTAGTGGGCTTGATTCTGGACAGAGGAACACTGAAGCTTTCTTT
J: TRBJ1-6; V: TRBV5-1; size: NA; D: NA; CDR3: CASSLSRGQGSPLHF; DNA: TGCGCCAGCAGCCTGTCGAGAGGGCAAGGTTCACCCCTCCACTTT
J: TRBJ2-2; V: TRBV19; size: once; D: NA; CDR3: CASTRTPTGELFF; DNA: TGTGCCAGTACCAGGACTCCCACCGGGGAGCTGTTTTTT
J: TRBJ2-3; V: TRBV11-2; size: once; D: NA; CDR3: CASSLQDTQYF; DNA: TGTGCCAGCAGCTTACAGGATACGCAGTATTTT
J: TRBJ1-3; V: TRBV6-5; size: NA; D: TRBD1; CDR3: CASRPTGLSGNTIYF; DNA: TGTGCCAGCAGACCGACAGGGCTCTCTGGAAACACCATATATTTT